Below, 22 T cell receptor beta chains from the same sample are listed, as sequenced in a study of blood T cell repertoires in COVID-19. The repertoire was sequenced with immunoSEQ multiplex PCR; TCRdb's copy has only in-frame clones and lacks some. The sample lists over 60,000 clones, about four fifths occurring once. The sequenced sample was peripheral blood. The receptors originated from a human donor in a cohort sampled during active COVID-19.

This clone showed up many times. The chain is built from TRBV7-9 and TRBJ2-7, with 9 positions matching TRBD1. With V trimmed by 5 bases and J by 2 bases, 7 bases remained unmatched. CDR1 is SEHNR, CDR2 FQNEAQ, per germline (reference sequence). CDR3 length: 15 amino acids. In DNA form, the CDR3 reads TGTGCCAGCAGCCTGACCGGGACAGGGACCTACGAGCAGTACTTC. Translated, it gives CASSLTGTGTYEQYF.

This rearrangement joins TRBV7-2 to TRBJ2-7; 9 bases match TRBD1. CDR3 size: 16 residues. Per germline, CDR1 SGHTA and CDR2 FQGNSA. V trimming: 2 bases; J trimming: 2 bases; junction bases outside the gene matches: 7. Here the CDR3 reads CASSLSGTGPTYEQYF. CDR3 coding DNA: TGTGCCAGCAGCTTATCGGGGACAGGGCCGACCTACGAGCAGTACTTC.

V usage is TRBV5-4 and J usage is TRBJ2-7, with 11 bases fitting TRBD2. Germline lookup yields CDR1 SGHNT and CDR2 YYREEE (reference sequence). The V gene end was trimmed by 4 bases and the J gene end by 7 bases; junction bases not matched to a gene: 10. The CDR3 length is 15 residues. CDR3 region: CASSPGTSGRQEQYF. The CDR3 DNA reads TGTGCCAGCAGCCCAGGGACTAGCGGTCGTCAAGAGCAGTACTTC.

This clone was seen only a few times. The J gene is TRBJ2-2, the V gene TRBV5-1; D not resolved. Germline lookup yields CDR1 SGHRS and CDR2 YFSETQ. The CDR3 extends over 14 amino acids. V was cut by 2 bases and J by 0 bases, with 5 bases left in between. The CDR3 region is CASSFSANTGELFF. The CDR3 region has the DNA TGCGCCAGCAGCTTCTCCGCGAACACCGGGGAGCTGTTTTTT.

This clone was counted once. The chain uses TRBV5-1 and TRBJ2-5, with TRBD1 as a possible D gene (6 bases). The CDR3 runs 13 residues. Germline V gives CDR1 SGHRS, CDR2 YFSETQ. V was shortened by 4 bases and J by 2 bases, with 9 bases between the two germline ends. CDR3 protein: CASSLQGQETQYF. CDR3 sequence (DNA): TGCGCCAGCAGCCTACAGGGTCAAGAGACCCAGTACTTC. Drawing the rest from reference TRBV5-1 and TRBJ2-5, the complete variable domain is KAGVTQTPRYLIKTRGQQVTLSCSPISGHRSVSWYQQTPGQGLQFLFEYFSETQRNKGNFPGRFSGRQFSNSRSEMNVSTLELGDSALYLCASSLQGQETQYFGPGTRLLVL.

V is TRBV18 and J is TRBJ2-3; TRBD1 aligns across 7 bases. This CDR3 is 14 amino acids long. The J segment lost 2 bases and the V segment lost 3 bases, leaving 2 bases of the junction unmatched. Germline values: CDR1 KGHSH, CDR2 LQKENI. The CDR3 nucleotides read TGTGCCAGCTCACCGGACAGGACCACAGATACGCAGTATTTT. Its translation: CASSPDRTTDTQYF.

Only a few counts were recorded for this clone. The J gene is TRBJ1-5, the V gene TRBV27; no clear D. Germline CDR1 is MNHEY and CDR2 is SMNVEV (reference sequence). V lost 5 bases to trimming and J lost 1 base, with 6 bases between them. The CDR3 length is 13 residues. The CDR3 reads CASSPYSNQPQHF. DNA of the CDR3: TGTGCCAGCAGTCCCTACAGCAATCAGCCCCAGCATTTT.

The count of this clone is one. CDR3 nucleotides: TGTGCCAGCAGCTTAGGCCCGGGACTACAACGCTCCTACGAGCAGTACTTC. The encoded protein is CASSLGPGLQRSYEQYF. This chain links TRBV7-2 with TRBJ2-7; 7 nucleotides line up with TRBD2. The V segment lost 1 base and the J segment 0 bases; nucleotides outside the gene matches: 9. The CDR3 is made up of 17 amino acids. CDR1 and CDR2 from the germline V gene are SGHTA and FQGNSA.

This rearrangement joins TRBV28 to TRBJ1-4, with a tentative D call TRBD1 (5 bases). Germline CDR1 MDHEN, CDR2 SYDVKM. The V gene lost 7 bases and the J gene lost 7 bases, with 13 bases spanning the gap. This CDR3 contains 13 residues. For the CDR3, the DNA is TGTGCCAGCACTGCGGGGCCTTCTGAAAAACTGTTTTTT. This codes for CASTAGPSEKLFF.

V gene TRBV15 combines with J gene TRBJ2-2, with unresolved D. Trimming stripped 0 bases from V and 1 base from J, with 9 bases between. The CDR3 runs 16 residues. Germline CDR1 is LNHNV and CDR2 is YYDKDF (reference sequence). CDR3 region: CATSRDFNKNTGELFF. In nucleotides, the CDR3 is TGTGCCACCAGCAGAGATTTTAACAAGAACACCGGGGAGCTGTTTTTT.

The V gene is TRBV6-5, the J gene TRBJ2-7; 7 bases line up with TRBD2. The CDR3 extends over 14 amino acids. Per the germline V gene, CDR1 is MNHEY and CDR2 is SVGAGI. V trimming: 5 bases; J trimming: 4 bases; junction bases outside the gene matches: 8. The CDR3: CASSTFSGSYEQYF. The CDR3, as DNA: TGTGCCAGCAGTACTTTTAGCGGGTCATACGAGCAGTACTTC.

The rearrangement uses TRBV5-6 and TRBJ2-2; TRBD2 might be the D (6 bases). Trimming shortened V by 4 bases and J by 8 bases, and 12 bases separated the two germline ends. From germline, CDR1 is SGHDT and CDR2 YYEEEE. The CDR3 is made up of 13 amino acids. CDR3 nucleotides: TGTGCCAGCAGCAGGGACTTCGGGGGGGAGCTGTTTTTT. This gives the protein CASSRDFGGELFF.

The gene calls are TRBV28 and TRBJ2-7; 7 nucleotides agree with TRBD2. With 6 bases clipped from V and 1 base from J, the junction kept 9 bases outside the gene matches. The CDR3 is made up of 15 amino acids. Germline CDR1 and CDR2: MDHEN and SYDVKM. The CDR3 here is CASSSNPSGSYEQYF. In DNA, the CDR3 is TGTGCCAGCAGCTCTAACCCTAGCGGATCCTACGAGCAGTACTTC.

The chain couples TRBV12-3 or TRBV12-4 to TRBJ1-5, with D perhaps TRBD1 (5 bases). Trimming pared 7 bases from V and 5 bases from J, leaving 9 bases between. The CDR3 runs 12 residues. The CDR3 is CASTLGDQPQHF. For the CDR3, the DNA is TGTGCCAGCACCCTAGGGGATCAGCCCCAGCATTTT.

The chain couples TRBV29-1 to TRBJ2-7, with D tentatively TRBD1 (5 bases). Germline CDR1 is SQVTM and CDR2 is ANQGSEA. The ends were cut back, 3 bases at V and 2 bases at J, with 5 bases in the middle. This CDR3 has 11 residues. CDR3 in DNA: TGCAGCGTTGAGGACACCTACGAGCAGTACTTC. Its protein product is CSVEDTYEQYF.

The CDR3 nucleotides read TGTGCCAGCAGCTCTTGGACTAGCGGGAGGGTCAGTGAGCAGTTCTTC. Translation: CASSSWTSGRVSEQFF. This chain joins TRBV7-2 and TRBJ2-1; 15 nucleotides align to TRBD2. This CDR3 comprises 16 residues. V lost 4 bases, J lost 9 bases, and 7 bases stayed unmatched. CDR1 is SGHTA and CDR2 is FQGNSA in the germline V gene.

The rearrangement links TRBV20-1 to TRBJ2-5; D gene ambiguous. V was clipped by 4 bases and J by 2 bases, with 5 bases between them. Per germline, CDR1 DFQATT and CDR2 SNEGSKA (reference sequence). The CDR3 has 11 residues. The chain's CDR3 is CSAIPQETQYF. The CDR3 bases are TGCAGTGCTATTCCACAAGAGACCCAGTACTTC.

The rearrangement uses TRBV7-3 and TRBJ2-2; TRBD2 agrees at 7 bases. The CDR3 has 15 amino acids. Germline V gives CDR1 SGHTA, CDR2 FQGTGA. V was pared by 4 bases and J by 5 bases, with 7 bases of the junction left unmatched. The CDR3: CASSSGAAGTGELFF. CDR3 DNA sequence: TGTGCCAGCAGCTCGGGCGCAGCGGGGACCGGGGAGCTGTTTTTT.

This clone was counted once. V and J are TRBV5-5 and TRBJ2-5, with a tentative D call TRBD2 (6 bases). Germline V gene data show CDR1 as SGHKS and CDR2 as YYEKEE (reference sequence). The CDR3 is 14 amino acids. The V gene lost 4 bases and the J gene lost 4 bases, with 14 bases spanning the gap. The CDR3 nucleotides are TGTGCCAGCAGCCCGACCGGAGGGGCAGAGACCCAGTACTTC. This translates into CASSPTGGAETQYF.

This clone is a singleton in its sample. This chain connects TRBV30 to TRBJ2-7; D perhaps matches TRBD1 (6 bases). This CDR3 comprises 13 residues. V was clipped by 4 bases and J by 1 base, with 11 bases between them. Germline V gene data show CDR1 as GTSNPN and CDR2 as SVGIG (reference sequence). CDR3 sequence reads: CAWTGTLSYEQYF. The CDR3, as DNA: TGTGCCTGGACCGGGACACTATCCTACGAGCAGTACTTC.

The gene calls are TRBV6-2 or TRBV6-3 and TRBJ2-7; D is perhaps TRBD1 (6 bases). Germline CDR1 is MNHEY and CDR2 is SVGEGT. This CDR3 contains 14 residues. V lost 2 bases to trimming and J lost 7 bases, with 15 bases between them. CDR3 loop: CASSYAADRGEQYF. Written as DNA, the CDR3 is TGTGCCAGCAGTTACGCGGCCGATAGGGGGGAGCAGTACTTC.

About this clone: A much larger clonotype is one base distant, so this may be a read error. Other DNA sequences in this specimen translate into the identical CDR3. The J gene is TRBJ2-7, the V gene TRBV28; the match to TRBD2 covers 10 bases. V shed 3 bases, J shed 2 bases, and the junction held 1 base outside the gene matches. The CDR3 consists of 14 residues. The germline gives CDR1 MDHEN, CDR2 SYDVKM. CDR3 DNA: TGTGCCAGCAGTTTTCTAGCGGGGGCCTACGAGCAGTACTTC. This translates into CASSFLAGAYEQYF.